This TCR beta chain came from a study of cytomegalovirus exposure and HLA in healthy donors (TCRdb year 2017). Study-wide context: An earlier analysis of 550 to 700 of the donors reported about 250 Gb of sequence data and 117 million unique TCR beta sequences from roughly 200 million T cells. The genetic ancestry cluster associated with self-reported Caucasian donors included approximately 85% of the 398 genotyped donors. All discovery cohort repertoires had been generated using a single sequencing platform. Rather than drawing on any new phenotypic data, the later analysis identified candidate immune exposures from TCR beta sequences and the way those sequences occurred across donors. A later genetic analysis took genome-wide SNP genotypes for about 55% of the 666 donors and used that subset as a discovery cohort. The study combined high-throughput TCR immunosequencing, statistical association of individual TCRs with disease status, and machine learning to predict cytomegalovirus infection status. An earlier analysis of around 580 of the donors used high-throughput TCR beta sequencing to judge whether each TCR beta V gene segment behaved as functional or pseudogenic. HLA typing included class I and class II loci at four-digit resolution. Around 320 gigabases of sequencing data and approximately 93 million unique TCR sequences were included in an early release covering over 600 HLA-typed donors. The aim of the study was to test whether cataloging public T cell receptors could identify signatures of past pathogen exposure. Donor age, sex, ethnicity and CMV serostatus were compiled alongside the repertoire data. To study patterns of TCR occurrence, a later analysis re-analyzed previously published TCR beta repertoires from several hundred donors and added high-resolution HLA genotyping. In addition to the first cohort of 650 to 750 subjects, a separate validation cohort of approximately 120 different subjects was used. Using immunosequencing, the study profiled T cell repertoires from fewer than 850 subjects and related those repertoires to cytomegalovirus serostatus. Among around 400 genotyped donors of the cohort, an average of about 240,000 unique TCR beta nucleotide sequences were sequenced per donor, roughly 20% of them non-productive. Roughly 5 DR-DQ haplotypes were handled as single units for association and clustering, since linkage in the cohort was strong. Typing coverage differed by locus: A, B, C, DRB1 and DQB1 were typed in roughly 620-630 donors, DQA1 in 522, DPA1 in around 610, and DPB1 in just under 480.

Worth noting for this clone: Its specific antigen is unknown. Per-base qualities were not stored, and no clone one base away is much larger.

The full study reports these points: Some IMGT-functional V segments, including TRBV6-2 and TRBV6-3, could not be distinguished by the 87-base-pair reads and were therefore excluded. Because counts were too low, seventeen rarely observed V segments, including chromosome 9 orphons, were excluded from the earlier analysis of some 590 of the donors. The sequencing pipeline was judged likely to have produced a cluster of highly shared sequence variants as a technical artifact. A later genetic analysis reported fewer N-insertions in productive TCRs among donors in an Asian-associated ancestry cluster than the approximately 670-donor mean. Broadly in line with IMGT annotations, most TCR beta V segments showed up in productive rearrangements about 87% or about 30% of the time in an earlier analysis of a few hundred of the donors. In a later analysis, several top co-occurrence clusters were reported to appear linked to parvovirus B19, influenza, CMV and Epstein-Barr virus. The only immune exposure information available for the cohort was CMV serostatus. This cohort had only TCR beta chains sequenced, and the lack of alpha or paired-chain data limited which features could be detected. In a later analysis, some 17,000 TCR beta sequences were associated with specific HLA alleles at a false discovery rate of 0.05. In vitro tests confirmed that three of the cytomegalovirus-associated TCR beta chains recognize cytomegalovirus antigens. A total of 150 to 200 TCR beta chains were listed by the study as associated with cytomegalovirus. Because HLA typing was unavailable for some donors at each locus, only the typed subset was used in association tests. Most TCR sequences were observed very rarely across donors, whereas some public TCRs were present in many individuals. The classifier was reported to diagnose cytomegalovirus status with high specificity and sensitivity in both the original and validation cohorts. A further reported finding was that TCR beta sequences accurately predicted the HLA-A and HLA-B alleles for most subjects in the first cohort. A later analysis found that HLA-associated TCR beta chains were more clonally expanded and had lower generation probabilities than equally common non-associated chains. When HLA alleles, especially DR and DQ, strongly co-occurred, TCR associations were difficult to assign to individual alleles. An association between a missense DCLRE1C variant and V-gene and J-gene trimming of TCR beta chains was found in a later genetic analysis and replicated in an independent cohort. Sequencing depth was assumed to be roughly uniform across donors in the presence/absence analyses, though that assumption may not hold. In a later analysis, TCR association rates were found to vary across HLA loci, with the most associated TCRs seen for DRB1 alleles and the fewest for HLA-C alleles. Correlated functional status among segregating V segments might be attributable to linkage disequilibrium, but an unknown experimental factor could not be ruled out. The authors suggested that the approach could potentially be generalized to other disease states and immunological phenotypes. Most CMV-associated TCR beta chains appeared to be HLA-restricted in a later analysis, and the HLA associations seemed to be driven largely by CMV exposure.

The library was made by the immunoSEQ multiplex PCR assay. A mixture of 60 forward primers for TCR Vbeta segments and 13 reverse primers for TCR Jbeta segments was used in the multiplex PCR. Amplification of the CDR3 region of rearranged TCR beta genes was performed with a multiplex PCR assay on genomic DNA. Amplified TCR beta libraries were sequenced as 87-base-pair reads on the Illumina HiSeq System. Per the original workflow: A later analysis tallied about 77 million unique TCR beta chains across the 700 or so repertoires, and about 10 million of those chains were shared by two or more donors. Raw reads were error-corrected and collapsed into unique sequences by a nearest-neighbor algorithm in which closely related sequences were merged to remove PCR and sequencing errors. CDR3 sequences were aligned to IMGT reference sequences to assign V, D and J gene segments. For a sequence to be retained, a match of at least six nucleotides to both a V gene segment and a J gene segment was required. A rearrangement counted as productive if the CDR3 had no stop codons and remained in frame with V and J, and every other rearrangement counted as non-productive. CDR3 was defined by IMGT convention, running from the second conserved V-encoded cysteine to the conserved J-encoded phenylalanine. In an earlier analysis of roughly 580 of the donors, sequences lacking an unambiguous match to a single V gene segment were excluded. In an earlier analysis of 587 of the donors, V segments were called functional above 56.7% productive rearrangements and were called segregating when the between-donor standard deviation exceeded 5%. To diagnose cytomegalovirus status from the catalog of TCR beta chain sequences, a statistical classification framework was built. In a later analysis, TCR nucleotide sequences were compared against IMGT/GENE-DB human TR gene sequences so that V and J genes could be assigned. A later analysis assigned CDR3 sequences and most-parsimonious VDJ recombination scenarios with the TCRdist pipeline. A later analysis defined each TCR beta chain by its CDR3 amino acid sequence plus V-gene family, and excluded reads lacking a unique V-gene family. As a way to deal with suspected cross-contamination and a sequencing artifact, a later analysis dropped roughly 600 nucleotide sequences that were highly shared and had low generation probability. For each public chain, a later analysis derived a clonal expansion index from normalized ranks of inferred template counts within each repertoire. In a later analysis, generation probabilities were computed using a VDJ recombination model fitted to out-of-frame rearrangements, and the results were checked against IGoR. In a later analysis, hypergeometric tests were used to score TCR-TCR, TCR-HLA and TCR-CMV co-occurrence, with a repertoire-size bias correction applied to TCR pairs. False discovery rates were estimated in a later analysis by permuting HLA or CMV assignments 20 times. In a later analysis, co-occurring TCRs were grouped using DBSCAN, and TCRdist sequence similarity was added for clustering within HLA-allele-positive subsets. Repertoires with fewer than 30,000 or more than 120,000 public chains, plus five repertoires with anomalous nucleotide sharing, were excluded from co-occurrence clustering. Not all clones reach the TCRdb copy of this immuneACCESS table, which keeps in-frame sequences only. Checked studies attribute under half of the gap to unresolved V genes and leave the rest unexplained. V, J and clone size were drawn from that table, and D and trimming were deduced from the DNA. Present in this sample are around 110,000 clones, approximately 70% of which were seen just once. Clones ranked in the top ten supply roughly 10% of the sample.

The cohort was made up of approximately 670 healthy bone marrow donors. At the time of sampling, every cohort member was nominally healthy, though immune exposures that went unrecorded were likely present. The donor was CMV seropositive and belonged to the group of about 290 seropositive cohort members. A peripheral blood sample was collected from each donor, and TCR beta sequencing was performed on peripheral blood mononuclear cells. The Qiagen DNeasy Blood Extraction Kit was used to extract genomic DNA from the blood cell samples. The germline V gene yields MNHEY for CDR1 and SVGAGI for CDR2. The CDR3 measures 15 amino acids from cysteine to phenylalanine. Only the CDR3 portion is preserved as DNA: 45 bases, with reading frame beginning at the first base. Trimming leaves V shorter by 5 bases and J shorter by 1 base, with the junction holding 5 bases beyond the gene matches.

The specimen sequenced was PBMCs. This sequence uses TRBV6-5 and TRBJ1-2, with 9 central nucleotides matching TRBD1. This clonotype was sampled from a young man in good health and CMV-seropositive. The DNA sequence reads TGTGCCAGCAGTACACGGACAGGGGATAACTATGGCTACACCTTC. Its protein reads: CASSTRTGDNYGYTF.